Shown below are 9 T cell receptor beta chains from a single sample sequenced in a study of shared clonotypes between healthy human individuals. Sequenced by immunoSEQ multiplex PCR; TCRdb stores in-frame clones only, minus some. The table includes approximately 2,300,000 clones, approximately 90% detected once. The sequenced sample consisted of naive CD4+ T cells from PBMCs. Sample subset: CD45RA+ positively selected. The receptors stem from a young man in good health. Some clones in this sample may be carry-over from other donors' samples.

In nucleotides, the CDR3 is TGTGCCAGCAGTCCGGCACCCCTGTATACCTACGAGCAGTACTTC. It translates to CASSPAPLYTYEQYF. The chain combines TRBV5-5 with TRBJ2-7; D remains unclear. Germline values: CDR1 SGHKS, CDR2 YYEKEE (reference sequence). Trimming shortened V by 5 bases and J by 2 bases, and 17 bases separated the two germline ends. The CDR3 has 15 residues. Drawing the rest from reference TRBV5-5 and TRBJ2-7, the complete variable domain is DAGVTQSPTHLIKTRGQQVTLRCSPISGHKSVSWYQQVLGQGPQFIFQYYEKEERGRGNFPDRFSARQFPNYSSELNVNALLLGDSALYLCASSPAPLYTYEQYFGPGTRLTVT.

The CDR3 nucleotides read TGTGCCAGCAGCTTAGACCCCGGACAGGGTAGTTGGGAGACCCAGTACTTC. Translating it yields CASSLDPGQGSWETQYF. The chain recombines TRBV7-9 with TRBJ2-5, with 8 nucleotides matching TRBD1. V lost 1 base, J lost 5 bases, and 12 bases stayed unmatched. Germline V gives CDR1 SEHNR, CDR2 FQNEAQ (reference sequence). There are 17 residues in the CDR3.

To note about this clone: Other nucleotide sequences from this sample produce the same CDR3. The chain carries TRBV28 and TRBJ2-2, with 9 bases matching TRBD2. CDR3 size: 14 residues. Germline V gene lookup returns CDR1 MDHEN and CDR2 SYDVKM. V lost 3 bases and J lost 4; bases outside the gene matches: 0. CDR3 DNA sequence: TGTGCCAGCAGTTTGACTAGCGGCACCGGGGAGCTGTTTTTT. It is translated as CASSLTSGTGELFF.

This chain links TRBV28 with TRBJ2-1; 9 nucleotides match TRBD2. V lost 3 bases and J lost 5; bases outside the gene matches: 11. Germline-derived CDR1 and CDR2 are MDHEN and SYDVKM. The CDR3 is made up of 17 amino acids. CDR3 protein: CASSFRSGRPGHNEQFF. The DNA for the CDR3 is TGTGCCAGCAGTTTCCGTAGCGGGAGACCTGGGCACAATGAGCAGTTCTTC.

A note on this clone: Other DNA sequences in this sample translate to the same CDR3. The chain recombines TRBV2 with TRBJ2-2; 12 bases are a match to TRBD2. The trim removed 6 bases at V and 5 bases at J, leaving 4 bases unmatched. This CDR3 spans 15 amino acids. Germline CDR1 is SNHLY and CDR2 is FYNNEI. The DNA of the CDR3 is TGTGCCAGCAGCGGGACTAGCGGGTCAACCGGGGAGCTGTTTTTT. Residues: CASSGTSGSTGELFF.

The chain couples TRBV7-3 to TRBJ1-5; D is perhaps TRBD1 (5 bases). Deletions cut 3 bases from V and 0 bases from J, with 9 bases between. Germline assignment: CDR1 SGHTA and CDR2 FQGTGA. The CDR3 is made up of 15 amino acids. The CDR3 protein is CASSLDNYSNQPQHF. DNA for the CDR3: TGTGCCAGCAGCTTGGACAATTATAGCAATCAGCCCCAGCATTTT.

The gene calls are TRBV10-2 and TRBJ2-1; TRBD2 agrees at 7 bases. V was clipped by 4 bases and J by 2 bases; unmatched bases: 2. CDR1 is WSHSY and CDR2 is SAAADI in the germline V gene. This CDR3 has 14 amino acids. CDR3 sequence (DNA): TGCGCCAGCAGTGGGCTAGCGGCCTACAATGAGCAGTTCTTC. Translated, it gives CASSGLAAYNEQFF.

Comment on this clone: This same CDR3 is encoded by further DNA sequences in the sample. This chain links TRBV4-2 with TRBJ2-2; possibly TRBD2 for D (6 bases). Germline CDR1 LGHNA, CDR2 YNFKEQ. CDR3 length: 14 amino acids. The ends were cut back, 0 bases at V and 5 bases at J, with 7 bases in the middle. This chain's CDR3 is CASSQDRGTGELFF. For the CDR3, the DNA is TGTGCCAGCAGCCAAGATCGGGGGACCGGGGAGCTGTTTTTT.

This chain connects TRBV29-1 to TRBJ2-3, with D perhaps given as TRBD1 or TRBD2 (5 bases each). Germline V gives CDR1 SQVTM, CDR2 ANQGSEA. The ends were cut back, 8 bases at V and 2 bases at J, with 20 bases in the middle. The CDR3 contains 15 residues. CDR3 amino acids: CSHDQGKGATDTQYF. The CDR3 bases are TGCAGCCATGACCAGGGTAAGGGAGCCACAGATACGCAGTATTTT.